This TCR beta chain was sequenced during a study of control samples from healthy donors and cancer patients. This clone showed up just once. The method was immunoSEQ multiplex PCR; TCRdb's version includes in-frame clones alone and lacks a portion of them. The sample lists around 59,000 clones; roughly 90% were seen once. CDR1 is LNHDA and CDR2 is SQIVND in the germline V gene (reference sequence). Losses at the gene ends were 5 bases for V and 1 base for J; bases not matched to a gene: 4. The CDR3 is 16 amino acids. The sample was PBMCs. This chain links TRBV19 with TRBJ2-2, with TRBD2 matching 10 bases. The receptor was derived from a man aged 40-49 years with colorectal cancer. CDR3 sequence (DNA): TGTGCCAGTAGTTGGAGGACTAGCGGGAACACCGGGGAGCTGTTTTTT. This encodes CASSWRTSGNTGELFF. Together with reference TRBV19 and TRBJ2-2, the CDR3 gives the full variable domain: DGGITQSPKYLFRKEGQNVTLSCEQNLNHDAMYWYRQDPGQGLRLIYYSQIVNDFQKGDIAEGYSVSREKKESFPLTVTSAQKNPTAFYLCASSWRTSGNTGELFFGEGSRLTVL.